This T cell receptor beta chain was sequenced in a study of blood T cell repertoires in COVID-19. Generated by immunoSEQ multiplex PCR, the TCRdb table keeps only in-frame clones and is missing some. The table includes 140,000 to 150,000 clones, roughly 84% detected once. The source material was peripheral blood. The sequence was collected from a man aged 60-69 years with active or convalescent COVID-19.

CDR3 coding DNA: TGTGCCAGCAGTTTAGGGACTAGCGGGTTTTCGAATGAGCAGTTCTTC. Translation: CASSLGTSGFSNEQFF. The V call is TRBV27, the J call TRBJ2-1; 12 bases agree with TRBD2. V shed 2 bases and J 7 bases; nucleotides not matched to a gene: 6. Per the germline V gene, CDR1 is MNHEY and CDR2 is SMNVEV (reference sequence). This CDR3 has 16 residues.